The rows below give T cell receptor beta chains drawn from one sample of a study of T cell therapy after organ transplantation. Measured with immunoSEQ multiplex PCR; TCRdb has only the in-frame clones, and not every one. This sample has a few thousand clones, with roughly 89% found just once. These receptors lack a known antigen. Specimen: CD8+ T cells from blood, collected before autologous CMV-specific T cell therapy. These receptor sequences come from a human patient who had received a solid organ transplant and had CMV disease. Each CDR3 is given with its conserved first and last residue. Each record gives: V gene, J gene, clone size, D gene, CDR3 DNA, CDR3 protein. The D gene is left open where the match is weak. Some rows mark clone size as missing; the rest say once, few, many or name a class of expanded clone.

V gene: TRBV28
J gene: TRBJ1-1
clone size: once
D gene: -
CDR3 DNA: TGTGCCAGCAGTCCCCCGGCGGGGGCTGGTATCACTGAAGCTTTCTTT
CDR3 protein: CASSPPAGAGITEAFF

V gene: TRBV11-3
J gene: TRBJ2-1
clone size: -
D gene: -
CDR3 DNA: TGTGCCAGCAGCTCCCCCGGGAATGAGCAGTTCTTC
CDR3 protein: CASSSPGNEQFF

V gene: TRBV9
J gene: TRBJ2-5
clone size: -
D gene: TRBD2
CDR3 DNA: TGTGCCAGCAGCGACCTAGCGGGGGGGGAGGAGACCCAGTACTTC
CDR3 protein: CASSDLAGGEETQYF

V gene: TRBV7-6
J gene: TRBJ1-3
clone size: -
D gene: -
CDR3 DNA: TGTGCCAGCAGCTTAGAGGCGGTCAGCTACTCTGGAAACACCATATATTTT
CDR3 protein: CASSLEAVSYSGNTIYF

V gene: TRBV5-4
J gene: TRBJ2-1
clone size: -
D gene: TRBD2
CDR3 DNA: TGTGCCAGCAGCCCCATAGCGGGAGGCCTATACAATGAGCAGTTCTTC
CDR3 protein: CASSPIAGGLYNEQFF

V gene: TRBV5-1
J gene: TRBJ2-5
clone size: -
D gene: -
CDR3 DNA: TGCGCCAGCAGCTTAGACCAAGAGACCCAGTACTTC
CDR3 protein: CASSLDQETQYF

V gene: TRBV15
J gene: TRBJ1-2
clone size: once
D gene: -
CDR3 DNA: TGTGCCACCAGCTATCGGACCCGGTATGGCTACACCTTC
CDR3 protein: CATSYRTRYGYTF

V gene: TRBV27
J gene: TRBJ2-2
clone size: -
D gene: -
CDR3 DNA: TGTGCCAGCACCCTGAGGGCATCCGGGGAGCTGTTTTTT
CDR3 protein: CASTLRASGELFF

V gene: TRBV28
J gene: TRBJ1-2
clone size: -
D gene: -
CDR3 DNA: TGTGCCAGCAGCCAAAGAGGGGCTGGGGGCTACACCTTC
CDR3 protein: CASSQRGAGGYTF

V gene: TRBV28
J gene: TRBJ2-3
clone size: -
D gene: -
CDR3 DNA: TGTGCCAGCAGTTTACAATTTGCGGGGAGAGCGGATACGCAGTATTTT
CDR3 protein: CASSLQFAGRADTQYF

V gene: TRBV14
J gene: TRBJ1-6
clone size: -
D gene: TRBD1
CDR3 DNA: TGTGCCAGCAGCCTTAAATCAGGGGGAGGGACCTATAATTCACCCCTCCACTTT
CDR3 protein: CASSLKSGGGTYNSPLHF

V gene: TRBV27
J gene: TRBJ2-7
clone size: -
D gene: -
CDR3 DNA: TGTGCCAGCAGTTTATTTGGGGGAGTTGGTCCGTACGAGCAGTACTTC
CDR3 protein: CASSLFGGVGPYEQYF

V gene: TRBV5-1
J gene: TRBJ2-7
clone size: -
D gene: -
CDR3 DNA: TGCGCCAGCAGCTTGGCTTCCGGTCTTGCCTACGAGCAGTACTTC
CDR3 protein: CASSLASGLAYEQYF

V gene: TRBV7-2
J gene: TRBJ2-7
clone size: -
D gene: -
CDR3 DNA: TGTGCCAGCAGCTCATACTCCTACGAGCAGTACTTC
CDR3 protein: CASSSYSYEQYF

V gene: TRBV5-6
J gene: TRBJ1-2
clone size: -
D gene: TRBD1
CDR3 DNA: TGTGCCAGCAGCTTGTTAGTGGGGCAGGGACAGAACTATGGCTACACCTTC
CDR3 protein: CASSLLVGQGQNYGYTF

V gene: TRBV29-1
J gene: TRBJ2-3
clone size: once
D gene: -
CDR3 DNA: TGCAGCGTTGCCATTCCCCAGGGAAGAATCACAGATACGCAGTATTTT
CDR3 protein: CSVAIPQGRITDTQYF

V gene: TRBV7-2
J gene: TRBJ2-1
clone size: -
D gene: TRBD2
CDR3 DNA: TGTGCCAGCAGCTTACCTGCGACTAGCGGTTACAATGAGCAGTTCTTC
CDR3 protein: CASSLPATSGYNEQFF

V gene: TRBV27
J gene: TRBJ2-7
clone size: -
D gene: TRBD1
CDR3 DNA: TGTGCCAGCAGTCCACAAAGGGGGACAGGGTCCTACGAGCAGTACTTC
CDR3 protein: CASSPQRGTGSYEQYF

V gene: TRBV4-3
J gene: TRBJ2-1
clone size: -
D gene: TRBD2
CDR3 DNA: TGCGCCAGCAGCCGGGACGGGCTAGCGGGGGATAATGAGCAGTTCTTC
CDR3 protein: CASSRDGLAGDNEQFF

V gene: TRBV19
J gene: TRBJ1-2
clone size: -
D gene: -
CDR3 DNA: TGTGCCAGTAGTATAGAGGGGGGGCTGGCTAACTATGGCTACACCTTC
CDR3 protein: CASSIEGGLANYGYTF

V gene: TRBV11-3
J gene: TRBJ1-1
clone size: -
D gene: -
CDR3 DNA: TGTGCCAGCAGCTTAGCAGGGGTCGGCACTGAAGCTTTCTTT
CDR3 protein: CASSLAGVGTEAFF

V gene: TRBV7-7
J gene: TRBJ1-1
clone size: -
D gene: -
CDR3 DNA: TGTGCCAGCAGCTTACGGGGTAACACTGAAGCTTTCTTT
CDR3 protein: CASSLRGNTEAFF

V gene: TRBV15
J gene: TRBJ1-3
clone size: -
D gene: -
CDR3 DNA: TGTGCCACCAGCAGAGATCTGGCTTCCGGGAACACCATATATTTT
CDR3 protein: CATSRDLASGNTIYF

V gene: TRBV29-1
J gene: TRBJ1-5
clone size: -
D gene: TRBD1
CDR3 DNA: TGCAGCGCGGGGAGGGGGCCCGATCAGCCCCAGCATTTT
CDR3 protein: CSAGRGPDQPQHF

V gene: TRBV27
J gene: TRBJ2-7
clone size: -
D gene: TRBD2
CDR3 DNA: TGTGCCAGCAGCCCGACTAGCCAGGGCGAGCAGTACTTC
CDR3 protein: CASSPTSQGEQYF

V gene: TRBV6-1
J gene: TRBJ2-7
clone size: -
D gene: -
CDR3 DNA: TGTGCCAGCAGTTATGGAGGGGGCGGCTACGAGCAGTACTTC
CDR3 protein: CASSYGGGGYEQYF

V gene: TRBV5-1
J gene: TRBJ2-5
clone size: -
D gene: -
CDR3 DNA: TGCGCCAGCAGCTTGGAACAGCCCCAAGAGGCCCAGTACTTC
CDR3 protein: CASSLEQPQEAQYF

V gene: TRBV7-6
J gene: TRBJ2-2
clone size: -
D gene: TRBD2
CDR3 DNA: TGTGCCAGCAGCTTACCCGGGGGGGCTGGCACCGGGGAGCTGTTTTTT
CDR3 protein: CASSLPGGAGTGELFF

V gene: TRBV10-3
J gene: TRBJ1-4
clone size: -
D gene: -
CDR3 DNA: TGTGCCATCAGTGAGTCGAGGCAGGGTGGGGAAAAACTGTTTTTT
CDR3 protein: CAISESRQGGEKLFF

V gene: TRBV14
J gene: TRBJ2-1
clone size: -
D gene: -
CDR3 DNA: TGTGCCAGCAGCCCACATAAGGGTAATGAGCAGTTCTTC
CDR3 protein: CASSPHKGNEQFF

V gene: TRBV13
J gene: TRBJ2-7
clone size: few
D gene: -
CDR3 DNA: TGTGCCAGCAGGGACCGCGGTGAGCAGTACTTC
CDR3 protein: CASRDRGEQYF

V gene: TRBV28
J gene: TRBJ2-7
clone size: -
D gene: -
CDR3 DNA: TGTGCCAGCAGTCCGCCCGGGGACAACTACGAGCAGTACTTC
CDR3 protein: CASSPPGDNYEQYF

V gene: TRBV6-6
J gene: TRBJ2-7
clone size: -
D gene: -
CDR3 DNA: TGTGCCAGCAGTTACAGCCCTAGCGACTCCTACGAGCAGTACTTC
CDR3 protein: CASSYSPSDSYEQYF